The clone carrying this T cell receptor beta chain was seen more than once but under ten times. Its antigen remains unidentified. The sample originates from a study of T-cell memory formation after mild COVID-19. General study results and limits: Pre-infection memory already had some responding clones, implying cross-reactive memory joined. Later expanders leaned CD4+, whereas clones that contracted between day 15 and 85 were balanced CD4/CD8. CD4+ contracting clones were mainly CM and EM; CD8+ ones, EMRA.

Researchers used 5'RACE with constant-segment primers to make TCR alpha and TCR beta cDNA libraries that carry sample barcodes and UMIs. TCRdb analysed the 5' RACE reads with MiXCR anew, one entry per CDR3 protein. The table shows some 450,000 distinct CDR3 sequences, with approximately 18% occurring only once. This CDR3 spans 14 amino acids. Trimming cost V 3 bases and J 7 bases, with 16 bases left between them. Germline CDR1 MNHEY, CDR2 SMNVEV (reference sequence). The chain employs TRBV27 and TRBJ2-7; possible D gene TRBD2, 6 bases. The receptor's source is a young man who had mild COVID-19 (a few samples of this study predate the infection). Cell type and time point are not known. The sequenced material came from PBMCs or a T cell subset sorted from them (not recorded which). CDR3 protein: CASSFAGPAGEQYF. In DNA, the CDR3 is TGTGCCAGCAGTTTCGCGGGACCCGCGGGGGAGCAGTACTTC.